A single sample is the source of the 2 T cell receptor beta chains below, sequenced in a study of T cell repertoires in cytomegalovirus infection. MiXCR, run by TCRdb on the reads, gives a single entry per CDR3 protein. The repertoire includes some 450,000 distinct CDR3 sequences, roughly 30% of them detected once, and about 13% sits in the top ten. The sequenced sample consisted of PBMCs. Every receptor here comes from a human donor in good health (CMV status not recorded). Some clones in this sample may be carry-over from other donors' samples.

The chain uses TRBV12-3 or TRBV12-4 and TRBJ1-1; D ambiguous. The V end was cut by 6 bases, the J end by 1 base, with 18 bases between. There are 16 residues in the CDR3. CDR3 sequence reads: CASSILERRRNTEAFF. For the CDR3, the DNA is TGTGCCAGCAGCATTTTGGAGCGCAGGAGGAACACTGAAGCTTTCTTT.

This chain joins TRBV19 and TRBJ2-3, with 7 bases matching TRBD2. The CDR3 length is 16 residues. J was trimmed by 0 bases and V by 3 bases; bases with no gene match: 6. Germline CDR1 and CDR2: LNHDA and SQIVND (reference sequence). Here the CDR3 reads CASSISRGSSTDTQYF. CDR3 coding DNA: TGTGCCAGTAGTATTTCGCGGGGGAGTAGCACAGATACGCAGTATTTT.